This T cell receptor beta chain derives from a study of Tregs in tolerant kidney transplant recipients. Study-level points and caveats: This study did not directly address biological reproducibility. Tregs expanded with activated donor B cells seemed most donor-specific. Findings come from small patient numbers and require larger validation. Changing PCR primers prevented nucleotide comparison between some patients' samples.

Mixed chimerism was transient after nonmyeloablative marrow transplants from related graft donors. Germline trimming cut 6 bases from V and 7 bases from J; bases unmatched to any gene: 18. The CDR3 runs 17 residues. Germline V gene data show CDR1 as KGHSH and CDR2 as LQKENI. The protocol was immunoSEQ multiplex PCR, while the TCRdb copy is restricted to in-frame clones and leaves out a portion. The table shows 65,000 to 85,000 clones, with roughly nine tenths occurring only once. Of note for this clone: Its specificity is unknown.

This specimen was CD4+ T cells from blood (PBMCs), taken 24 months after the transplant. The chain links TRBV18 to TRBJ2-3, with 8 bases aligning to TRBD2. This receptor was taken from a human patient who received a combined kidney and bone marrow transplant. The T cells may come from the graft donor. This chain's CDR3 is CASSPSPPGGGMNTQYF. CDR3 coding DNA: TGTGCCAGCTCTCCCAGCCCCCCGGGAGGGGGGATGAATACGCAGTATTTT.